The clone carrying this TCR beta chain was recorded a few times. The CDR3 consists of 14 residues. V was trimmed by 5 bases and J by 2 bases, leaving 13 bases between them. Germline V lookup: CDR1 MNHNS, CDR2 SASEGT. PCR used 60 Vbeta primers and 13 Jbeta primers. Sequencing used immunoSEQ multiplex PCR; TCRdb keeps in-frame clones, though not all of them. The table includes over 150,000 clones, over 70% detected once. This sample was taken from a study of cytomegalovirus exposure and HLA in healthy donors. This sequence joins TRBV6-1 and TRBJ2-7; no reliable D call. Source material: PBMCs. The TCR originated in a woman aged 30 to 39 in good health and CMV-seropositive. DNA for the CDR3: TGTGCCAGCAGTCTAACCACGGTAACCTACGAGCAGTACTTC. Translated, it gives CASSLTTVTYEQYF.